This T cell receptor (beta chain) comes out of a study of CXCR3-negative and CXCR3-positive naive CD8 T cells. Study-level background: Some 140 million TRB reads were obtained in total, which works out to about 1.5 +/- 0.3 million per library.

UMI labels and 5' RACE were used to prepare the TRB cDNA libraries. TCRdb reprocessed the 5' RACE reads and stores each CDR3 protein as one record, lacking DNA. Its table lists 85,000 to 120,000 distinct CDR3 sequences. About this clonotype: Its specificity is unknown.

Every subset of CD8+ T cells was sorted in triplicate at roughly 300,000 cells each. Phenotypically, naive CD8+ T cells corresponded to CD45RO-CCR7+CD27+CD95-. Germline CDR1 and CDR2: SEHNR and FQNEAQ (reference sequence). The CDR3 runs 12 residues. The study, taken as a whole, reports: Naive CXCR3-positive cells had TRB CDR3s more hydrophobic than those of CXCR3-negative naive cells. The study found that naive CXCR3-negative and CXCR3-positive cells shared TRBV-TRBJ usage, while memory cells differed.

The TCR was taken from a human donor in good health. Some clones in this sample may be carry-over from other donors' samples. The sample was naive CXCR3+ CD8+ T cells from blood. Regarding subset: CD45RO-CCR7+CD27+CD95- naive CD8+ T cells expressing CXCR3 (TNR3+). The V gene is TRBV7-9, the J gene TRBJ2-7. The CDR3 is CASSFFPYEQYF.